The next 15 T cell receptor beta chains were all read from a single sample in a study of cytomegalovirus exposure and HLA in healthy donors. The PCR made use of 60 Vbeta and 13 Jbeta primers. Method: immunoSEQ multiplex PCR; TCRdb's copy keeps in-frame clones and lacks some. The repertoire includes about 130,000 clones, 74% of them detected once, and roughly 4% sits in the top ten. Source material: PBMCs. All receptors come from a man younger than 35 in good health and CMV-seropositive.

CDR3 DNA: TGCGCCAGCAACCCTCGGACGGGGAGCTCCTACGAGCAGTACTTC. It translates to CASNPRTGSSYEQYF. V is TRBV5-1 and J is TRBJ2-7; D perhaps matches TRBD2 (5 bases). Per the germline V gene, CDR1 is SGHRS and CDR2 is YFSETQ. The CDR3 totals 15 residues. V was shortened by 6 bases and J by 0 bases, with 16 bases between the two germline ends.

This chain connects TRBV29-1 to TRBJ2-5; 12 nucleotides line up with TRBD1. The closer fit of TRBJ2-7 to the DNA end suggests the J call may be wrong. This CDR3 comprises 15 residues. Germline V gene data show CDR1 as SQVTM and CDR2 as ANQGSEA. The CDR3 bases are TGCAGCGCCATCATAGGGACAGGGGGCTACTACGAGCAGTACTTC. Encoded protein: CSAIIGTGGYYEQYF.

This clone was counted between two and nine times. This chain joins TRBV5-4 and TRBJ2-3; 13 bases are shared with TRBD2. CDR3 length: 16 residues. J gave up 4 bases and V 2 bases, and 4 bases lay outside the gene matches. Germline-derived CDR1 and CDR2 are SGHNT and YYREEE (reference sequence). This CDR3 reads CASSFRLAGGADTQYF. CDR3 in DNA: TGTGCCAGCAGCTTCCGACTAGCGGGGGGAGCAGATACGCAGTATTTT.

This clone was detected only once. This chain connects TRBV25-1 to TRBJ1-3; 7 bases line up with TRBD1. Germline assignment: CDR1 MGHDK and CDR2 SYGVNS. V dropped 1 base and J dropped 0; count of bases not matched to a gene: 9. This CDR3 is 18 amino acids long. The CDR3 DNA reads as TGTGCCAGCAGTGAATTAGGACAGGACTATATCTCTGGAAACACCATATATTTT. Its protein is CASSELGQDYISGNTIYF.

CDR3 bases: TGTGCCAGCAGCCAGCGGGCTAACACCGGGGAGCTGTTTTTT. Amino acid sequence: CASSQRANTGELFF. The chain recombines TRBV7-3 with TRBJ2-2; D may be TRBD2 (6 bases). The V gene's germline CDR1 is SGHTA and CDR2 FQGTGA. The V and J ends lost 5 bases and 2 bases respectively, with 9 bases between them. This CDR3 comprises 14 residues. The entire variable domain, with the rest obtained from reference TRBV7-3 and TRBJ2-2, is as follows: GAGVSQTPSNKVTEKGKYVELRCDPISGHTALYWYRQSLGQGPEFLIYFQGTGAADDSGLPNDRFFAVRPEGSVSTLKIQRTERGDSAVYLCASSQRANTGELFFGEGSRLTVL.

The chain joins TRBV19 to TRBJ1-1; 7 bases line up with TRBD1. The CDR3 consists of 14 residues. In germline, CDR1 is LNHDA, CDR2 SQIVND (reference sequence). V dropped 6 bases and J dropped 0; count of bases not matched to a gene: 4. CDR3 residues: CASRVTGLNTEAFF. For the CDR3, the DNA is TGTGCCAGTAGGGTGACAGGGTTGAACACTGAAGCTTTCTTT.

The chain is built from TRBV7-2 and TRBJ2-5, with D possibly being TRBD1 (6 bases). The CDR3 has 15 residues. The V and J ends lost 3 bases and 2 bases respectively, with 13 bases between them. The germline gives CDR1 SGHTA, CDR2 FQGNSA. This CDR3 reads CASSLQGTQQETQYF. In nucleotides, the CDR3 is TGTGCCAGCAGCTTGCAGGGGACCCAACAAGAGACCCAGTACTTC.

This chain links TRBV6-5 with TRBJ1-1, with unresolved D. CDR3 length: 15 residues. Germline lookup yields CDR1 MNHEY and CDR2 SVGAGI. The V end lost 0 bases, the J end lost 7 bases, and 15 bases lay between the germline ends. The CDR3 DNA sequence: TGTGCCAGCAGTTACTCGGGAGGCGGCTTCGGTGAAGCTTTCTTT. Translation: CASSYSGGGFGEAFF.

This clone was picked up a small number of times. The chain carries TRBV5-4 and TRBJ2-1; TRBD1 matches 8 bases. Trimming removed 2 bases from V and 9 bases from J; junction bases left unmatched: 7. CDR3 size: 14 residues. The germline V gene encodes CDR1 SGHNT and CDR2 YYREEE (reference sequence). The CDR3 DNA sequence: TGTGCCAGCAGCTTCCCGGGACAGGAGGGTGAGCAGTTCTTC. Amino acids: CASSFPGQEGEQFF.

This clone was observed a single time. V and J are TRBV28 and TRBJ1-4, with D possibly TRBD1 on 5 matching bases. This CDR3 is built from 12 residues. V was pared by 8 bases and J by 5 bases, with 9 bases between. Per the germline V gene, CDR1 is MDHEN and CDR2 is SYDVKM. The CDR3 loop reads CASSQGNEKLFF. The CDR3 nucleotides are TGTGCCAGCTCCCAGGGCAATGAAAAACTGTTTTTT. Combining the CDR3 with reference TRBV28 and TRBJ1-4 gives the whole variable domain DVKVTQSSRYLVKRTGEKVFLECVQDMDHENMFWYRQDPGLGLRLIYFSYDVKMKEKGDIPEGYSVSREKKERFSLILESASTNQTSMYLCASSQGNEKLFFGSGTQLSVL.

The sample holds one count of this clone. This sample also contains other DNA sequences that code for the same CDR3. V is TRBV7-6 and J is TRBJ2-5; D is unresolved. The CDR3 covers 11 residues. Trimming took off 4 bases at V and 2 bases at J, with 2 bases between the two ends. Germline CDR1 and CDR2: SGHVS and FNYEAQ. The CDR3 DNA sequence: TGTGCCAGCAGCTCACAAGAGACCCAGTACTTC. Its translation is CASSSQETQYF.

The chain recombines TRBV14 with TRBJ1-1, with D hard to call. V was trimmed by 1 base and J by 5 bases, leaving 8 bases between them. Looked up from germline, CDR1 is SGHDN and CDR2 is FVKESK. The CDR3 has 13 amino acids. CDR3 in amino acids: CASSQGVWTEAFF. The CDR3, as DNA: TGTGCCAGCAGCCAAGGCGTATGGACTGAAGCTTTCTTT.

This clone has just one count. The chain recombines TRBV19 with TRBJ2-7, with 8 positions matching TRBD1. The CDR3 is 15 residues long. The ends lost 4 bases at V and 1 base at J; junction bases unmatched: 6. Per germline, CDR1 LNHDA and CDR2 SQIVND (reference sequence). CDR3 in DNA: TGTGCCAGTAGTACGGACAGGGTCGGGTCCTACGAGCAGTACTTC. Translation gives CASSTDRVGSYEQYF.

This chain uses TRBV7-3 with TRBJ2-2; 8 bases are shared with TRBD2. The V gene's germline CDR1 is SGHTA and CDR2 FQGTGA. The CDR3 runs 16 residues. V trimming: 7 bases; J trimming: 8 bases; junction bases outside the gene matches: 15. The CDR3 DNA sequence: TGTGCCAGCACCCGGGGGGGCGGCCGGGGCTCGGGGGAGCTGTTTTTT. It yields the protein CASTRGGGRGSGELFF.

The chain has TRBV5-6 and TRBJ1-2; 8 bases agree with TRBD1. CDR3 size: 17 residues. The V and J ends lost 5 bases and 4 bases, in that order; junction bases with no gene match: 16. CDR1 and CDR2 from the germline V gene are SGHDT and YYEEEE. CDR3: CASRQGRGHPYTYGYTF. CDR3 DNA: TGTGCCAGCAGGCAGGGCAGGGGGCATCCCTATACCTATGGCTACACCTTC.